The clone carrying this TCR beta chain was observed many times. Its target is unknown. One entry per CDR3 protein, called by TCRdb with MiXCR from the 5' RACE reads. This repertoire shows 150,000 or so distinct CDR3 sequences, 3% to 4.5% found once; its top ten account for about 7.8%. The sample is drawn from a study of identical twins. The study, taken as a whole, reports: A lower insertion count was a feature of abundant cord blood beta clonotypes, with no such feature in memory repertoires.

The CDR3 is 13 amino acids. Trimming removed 4 bases from V and 1 base from J, with 7 bases in between. Germline CDR1 reads SSHAT; CDR2 reads FNYEAQ (reference sequence). The receptor comes from a man between 18 and 35 years old in good health. The rearrangement links TRBV7-7 to TRBJ2-5; tentatively, D is TRBD1 (6 bases). The specimen sequenced was memory T cells sorted from blood. The DNA of the CDR3 is TGTGCCAGCAGCTCGGACAGCCAAGAGACCCAGTACTTC. Its translation is CASSSDSQETQYF.